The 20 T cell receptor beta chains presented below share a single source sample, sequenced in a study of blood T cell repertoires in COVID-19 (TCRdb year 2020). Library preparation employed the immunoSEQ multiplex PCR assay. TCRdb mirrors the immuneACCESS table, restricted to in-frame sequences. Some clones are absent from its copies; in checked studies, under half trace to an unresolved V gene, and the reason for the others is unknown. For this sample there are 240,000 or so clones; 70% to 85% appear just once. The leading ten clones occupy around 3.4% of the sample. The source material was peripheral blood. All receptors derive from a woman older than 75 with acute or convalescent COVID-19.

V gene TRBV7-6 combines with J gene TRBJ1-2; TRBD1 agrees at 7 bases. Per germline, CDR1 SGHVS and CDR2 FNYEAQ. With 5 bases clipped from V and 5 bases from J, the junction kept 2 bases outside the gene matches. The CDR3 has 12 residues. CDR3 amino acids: CASSKQGYGYTF. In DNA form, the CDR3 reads TGTGCCAGCAGCAAACAGGGGTATGGCTACACCTTC.

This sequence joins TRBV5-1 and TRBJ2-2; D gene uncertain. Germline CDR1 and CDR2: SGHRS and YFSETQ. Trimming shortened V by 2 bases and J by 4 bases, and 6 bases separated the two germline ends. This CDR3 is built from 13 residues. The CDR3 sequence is CASSLQPTGELFF. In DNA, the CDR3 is TGCGCCAGCAGCTTACAACCCACCGGGGAGCTGTTTTTT.

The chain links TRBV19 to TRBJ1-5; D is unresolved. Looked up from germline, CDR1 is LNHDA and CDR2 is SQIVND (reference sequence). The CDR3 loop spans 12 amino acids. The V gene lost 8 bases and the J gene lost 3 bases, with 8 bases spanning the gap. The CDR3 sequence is CASCQVNQPQHF. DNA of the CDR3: TGTGCCAGTTGTCAGGTCAATCAGCCCCAGCATTTT.

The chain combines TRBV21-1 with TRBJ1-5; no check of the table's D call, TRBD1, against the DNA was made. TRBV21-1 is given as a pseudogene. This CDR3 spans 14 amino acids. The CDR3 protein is CASSKVDRSNPQHF. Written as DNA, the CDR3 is TGTGCCAGCAGCAAAGTTGACAGGTCTAATCCCCAGCATTTT.

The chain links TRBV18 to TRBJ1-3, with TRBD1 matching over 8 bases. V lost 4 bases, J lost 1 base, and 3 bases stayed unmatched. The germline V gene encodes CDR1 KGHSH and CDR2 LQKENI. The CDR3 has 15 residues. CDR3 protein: CASSLRQGSGNTIYF. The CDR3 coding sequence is TGTGCCAGCTCACTGAGACAGGGGTCTGGAAACACCATATATTTT.

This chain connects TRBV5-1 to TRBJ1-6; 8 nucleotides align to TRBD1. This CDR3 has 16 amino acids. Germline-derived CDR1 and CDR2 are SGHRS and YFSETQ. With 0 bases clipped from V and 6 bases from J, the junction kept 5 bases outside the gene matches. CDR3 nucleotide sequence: TGCGCCAGCAGCTTGGCCCCCGACAGGGGTAATTCACCCCTCCACTTT. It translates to CASSLAPDRGNSPLHF.

The DNA of the CDR3 is TGTGCCAGCAGCTTGGCCAGGGCTAGCGGTCAAGCCAATGAGCAGTTCTTC. It encodes CASSLARASGQANEQFF. The V gene is TRBV5-4, the J gene TRBJ2-1; 7 nucleotides agree with TRBD2. Germline trimming cut 0 bases from V and 6 bases from J; bases unmatched to any gene: 12. The CDR3 extends over 17 amino acids. Germline V gene data show CDR1 as SGHNT and CDR2 as YYREEE (reference sequence).

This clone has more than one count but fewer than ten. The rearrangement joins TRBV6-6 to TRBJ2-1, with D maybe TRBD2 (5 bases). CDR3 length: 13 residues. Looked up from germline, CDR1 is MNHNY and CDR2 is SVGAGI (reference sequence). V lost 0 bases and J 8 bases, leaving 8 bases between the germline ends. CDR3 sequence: CASSYSSGDEQFF. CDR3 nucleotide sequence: TGTGCCAGCAGTTACTCGAGCGGAGATGAGCAGTTCTTC.

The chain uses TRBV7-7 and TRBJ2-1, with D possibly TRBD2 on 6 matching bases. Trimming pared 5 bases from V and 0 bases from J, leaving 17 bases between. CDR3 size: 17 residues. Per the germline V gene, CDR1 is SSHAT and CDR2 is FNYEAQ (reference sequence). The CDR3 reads CASSPQGGLSSYNEQFF. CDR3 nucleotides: TGTGCCAGCAGCCCCCAGGGAGGCCTGAGCTCCTACAATGAGCAGTTCTTC.

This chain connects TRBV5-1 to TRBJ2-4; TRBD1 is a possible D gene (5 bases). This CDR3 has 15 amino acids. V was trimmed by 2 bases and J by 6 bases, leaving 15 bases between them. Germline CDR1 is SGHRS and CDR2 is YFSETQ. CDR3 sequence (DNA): TGCGCCAGCAGCTTCGATCAGACAGCAAGAAACATTCAGTACTTC. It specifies CASSFDQTARNIQYF.

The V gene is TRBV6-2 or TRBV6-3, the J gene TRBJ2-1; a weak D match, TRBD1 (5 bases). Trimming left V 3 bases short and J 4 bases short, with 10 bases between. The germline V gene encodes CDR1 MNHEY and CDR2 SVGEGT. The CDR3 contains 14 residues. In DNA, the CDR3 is TGTGCCAGCAGTTATCCACAGGTTTACAATGAGCAGTTCTTC. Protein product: CASSYPQVYNEQFF.

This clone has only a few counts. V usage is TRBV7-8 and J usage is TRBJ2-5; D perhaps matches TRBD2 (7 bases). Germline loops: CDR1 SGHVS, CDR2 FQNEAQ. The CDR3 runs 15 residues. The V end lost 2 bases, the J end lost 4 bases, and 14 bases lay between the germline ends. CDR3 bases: TGTGCCAGCAGCTTAATGGGGGGGGGCCGAGAGACCCAGTACTTC. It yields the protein CASSLMGGGRETQYF. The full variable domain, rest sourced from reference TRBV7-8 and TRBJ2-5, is GAGVSQSPRYKVAKRGQDVALRCDPISGHVSLFWYQQALGQGPEFLTYFQNEAQLDKSGLPSDRFFAERPEGSVSTLKIQRTQQEDSAVYLCASSLMGGGRETQYFGPGTRLLVL.

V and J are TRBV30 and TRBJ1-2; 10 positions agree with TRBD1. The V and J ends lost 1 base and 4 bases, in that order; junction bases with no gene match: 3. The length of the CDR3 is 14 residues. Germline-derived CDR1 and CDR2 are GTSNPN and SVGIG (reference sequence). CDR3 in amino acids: CAWSATGGVYGYTF. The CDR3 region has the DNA TGTGCCTGGAGTGCGACAGGGGGCGTCTATGGCTACACCTTC. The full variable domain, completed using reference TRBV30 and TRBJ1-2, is SQTIHQWPATLVQPVGSPLSLECTVEGTSNPNLYWYRQAAGRGLQLLFYSVGIGQISSEVPQNLSASRPQDRQFILSSKKLLLSDSGFYLCAWSATGGVYGYTFGSGTRLTVV.

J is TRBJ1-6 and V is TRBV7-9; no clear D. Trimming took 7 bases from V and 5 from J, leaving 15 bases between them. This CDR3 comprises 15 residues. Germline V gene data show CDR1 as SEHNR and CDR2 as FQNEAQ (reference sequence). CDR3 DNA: TGTGCCAGCAAACCACGTGGGCAGGATAATTCACCCCTCCACTTT. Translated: CASKPRGQDNSPLHF.

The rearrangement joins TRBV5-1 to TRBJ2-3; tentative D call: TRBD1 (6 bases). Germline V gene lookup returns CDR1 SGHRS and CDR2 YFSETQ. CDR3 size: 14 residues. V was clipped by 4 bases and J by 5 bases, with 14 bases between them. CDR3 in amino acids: CASSRQVVRDTQYF. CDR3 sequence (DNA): TGCGCCAGCAGCCGACAGGTAGTTCGAGATACGCAGTATTTT.

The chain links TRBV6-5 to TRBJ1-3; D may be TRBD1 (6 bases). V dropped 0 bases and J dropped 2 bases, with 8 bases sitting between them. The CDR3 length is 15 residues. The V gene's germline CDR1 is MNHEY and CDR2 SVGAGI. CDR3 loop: CASSYSSGAGNTIYF. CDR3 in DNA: TGTGCCAGCAGTTACTCGTCAGGGGCTGGAAACACCATATATTTT.

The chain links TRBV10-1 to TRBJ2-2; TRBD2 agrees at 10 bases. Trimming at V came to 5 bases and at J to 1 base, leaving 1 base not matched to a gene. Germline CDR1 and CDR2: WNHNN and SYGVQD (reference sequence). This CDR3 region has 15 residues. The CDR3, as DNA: TGCGCCAGCAGTTTAGCGGGAGGGAACACCGGGGAGCTGTTTTTT. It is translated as CASSLAGGNTGELFF.

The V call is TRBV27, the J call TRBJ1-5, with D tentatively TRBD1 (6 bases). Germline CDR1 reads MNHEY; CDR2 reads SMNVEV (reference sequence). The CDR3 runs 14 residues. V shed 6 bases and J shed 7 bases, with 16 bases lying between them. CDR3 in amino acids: CASRMAGDTQPQHF. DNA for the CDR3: TGTGCCAGCAGGATGGCAGGGGATACCCAGCCCCAGCATTTT.

CDR3 DNA sequence: TGTGCCAGTAGTAAACCGGGGGTCCCAGATACGCAGTATTTT. Translating it yields CASSKPGVPDTQYF. This chain links TRBV19 with TRBJ2-3; possibly TRBD2 for D (6 bases). CDR1 is LNHDA and CDR2 is SQIVND in the germline V gene (reference sequence). The CDR3 is made up of 14 amino acids. V shed 4 bases and J shed 4 bases, with 12 bases lying between them.

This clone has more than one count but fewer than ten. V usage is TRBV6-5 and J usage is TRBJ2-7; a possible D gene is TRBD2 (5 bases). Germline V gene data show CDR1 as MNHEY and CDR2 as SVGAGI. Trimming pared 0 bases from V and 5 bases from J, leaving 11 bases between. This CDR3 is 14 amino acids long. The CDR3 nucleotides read TGTGCCAGCAGTTACTCGAGGAGGCTAGACGAGCAGTACTTC. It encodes CASSYSRRLDEQYF.